Here is one T cell receptor beta chain with its context. Antigen: not known. The CDR3 is 16 amino acids. The germline V gene encodes CDR1 SGHTA and CDR2 FQGNSA. Trimming cost V 5 bases and J 0 bases; bases outside gene matches: 6. It was with 60 Vbeta and 13 Jbeta primers that the PCR ran. Sequenced by immunoSEQ multiplex PCR; TCRdb stores in-frame clones only, minus some. The sample has about 99,000 clones, about 80% seen once. These data belong to a study of cytomegalovirus exposure and HLA in healthy donors. For the study at large: As an earlier analysis found, roughly 180 million T cells yielded about 120 million unique TCR beta sequences. In an early release, HLA-typed donors contributed some 82 million unique TCR sequences. Study-wide results and limits: In a later analysis, parvovirus B19, influenza, CMV and Epstein-Barr virus appeared linked to several top co-occurrence clusters.

Specimen: PBMCs. V is TRBV7-2 and J is TRBJ2-4, with 8 bases fitting TRBD2. The TCR sequence derives from a woman aged 18-29 years in good health and CMV-seropositive. CDR3: CASSPGGGIAKNIQYF. The CDR3 DNA reads as TGTGCCAGCAGCCCGGGGGGGGGCATAGCCAAAAACATTCAGTACTTC.